The 16 T cell receptor beta chains reported below all come from one sample, sequenced in a study of blood T cell repertoires in COVID-19. The data were produced by immunoSEQ multiplex PCR, yet TCRdb's version contains in-frame clones alone and is incomplete. In the table there are roughly 37,000 clones, around 85% of which are singletons. Sequencing was done on a sample of peripheral blood. These receptors were collected from a human donor in a cohort sampled during active COVID-19.

The chain has TRBV11-2 and TRBJ2-1; D perhaps matches TRBD1 (6 bases). Trimming took 1 base from V and 0 from J, leaving 7 bases between them. This CDR3 is 15 amino acids long. The germline V gene has CDR1 SGHAT and CDR2 FQNNGV. The CDR3 protein is CASSLGGLSYNEQFF. CDR3 coding DNA: TGTGCCAGCAGCTTAGGGGGGCTCTCCTACAATGAGCAGTTCTTC.

The V call is TRBV5-1, the J call TRBJ1-1; D gene ambiguous. V was cut by 0 bases and J by 2 bases, with 5 bases left in between. This CDR3 region has 13 residues. CDR1 is SGHRS, CDR2 YFSETQ, per germline. CDR3 nucleotide sequence: TGCGCCAGCAGCTTGGTGGCAAACACTGAAGCTTTCTTT. This sequence encodes CASSLVANTEAFF.

V and J are TRBV25-1 and TRBJ2-5; 9 nucleotides line up with TRBD2. Unmatched junction bases numbered 9, after V lost 5 bases and J lost 5 bases. Germline V gives CDR1 MGHDK, CDR2 SYGVNS. The CDR3 sequence is 15 residues long. CDR3: CASSPPAGGMETQYF. CDR3 DNA sequence: TGTGCCAGCAGTCCCCCAGCGGGGGGCATGGAGACCCAGTACTTC.

This chain connects TRBV24-1 to TRBJ1-2; possibly TRBD1 for D (5 bases). The germline CDR1 and CDR2 sequences are KGHDR and SFDVKD. V shed 7 bases and J shed 8 bases, with 19 bases lying between them. This CDR3 comprises 14 residues. This CDR3 reads CATRPGTGGGGYTF. CDR3 in DNA: TGTGCCACCAGACCTGGGACCGGCGGGGGGGGCTACACCTTC.

This clone has just a few counts. The gene calls are TRBV4-3 and TRBJ1-1; tentatively, D is TRBD1 (6 bases). The CDR3 consists of 16 residues. The germline gives CDR1 LGHNA, CDR2 YSLEER. Trimming stripped 0 bases from V and 0 bases from J, with 11 bases between. In DNA form, the CDR3 reads TGCGCCAGCAGCCAAGATCTCGGGGGGCTGAACACTGAAGCTTTCTTT. Protein: CASSQDLGGLNTEAFF.

This rearrangement joins TRBV27 to TRBJ1-6; no clear D gene. Germline V gene sequence: CDR1 MNHEY, CDR2 SMNVEV (reference sequence). The CDR3 runs 14 residues. Trimming left V 1 base short and J 5 bases short, with 6 bases between. The CDR3 DNA follows: TGTGCCAGCAGTTTATGGAGTGATAATTCACCCCTCCACTTT. This gives the protein CASSLWSDNSPLHF.

This clone qualifies as medium-sized. The chain uses TRBV11-2 and TRBJ2-2; no clear D gene. This CDR3 contains 13 residues. Germline assignment: CDR1 SGHAT and CDR2 FQNNGV. The V and J ends lost 5 bases and 4 bases respectively, with 8 bases between them. The CDR3 DNA is TGTGCCAGCAGCCCTATTTTCACCGGGGAGCTGTTTTTT. Residues: CASSPIFTGELFF.

The chain joins TRBV4-1 to TRBJ2-5, with a tentative D call TRBD1 (5 bases). The CDR3 has 13 residues. V lost 4 bases and J 2 bases, leaving 8 bases between the germline ends. Germline assignment: CDR1 MGHRA and CDR2 YSYEKL. CDR3 in DNA: TGCGCCAGCAGCCCTCAGGGACAAGAGACCCAGTACTTC. It codes for CASSPQGQETQYF.

V is TRBV7-9 and J is TRBJ1-2; a weak D match, TRBD1 (5 bases). V was trimmed by 6 bases and J by 1 base, leaving 12 bases between them. The CDR3 spans 14 residues. Germline loops: CDR1 SEHNR, CDR2 FQNEAQ (reference sequence). CDR3: CASRRTQNNYGYTF. CDR3 nucleotides: TGTGCCAGCAGAAGGACACAAAATAACTATGGCTACACCTTC. The full variable domain, completed using reference TRBV7-9 and TRBJ1-2, is DTGVSQNPRHKITKRGQNVTFRCDPISEHNRLYWYRQTLGQGPEFLTYFQNEAQLEKSRLLSDRFSAERPKGSFSTLEIQRTEQGDSAMYLCASRRTQNNYGYTFGSGTRLTVV.

The V and J genes are TRBV4-1 and TRBJ1-5; D is undetermined. Per the germline V gene, CDR1 is MGHRA and CDR2 is YSYEKL. The CDR3 is made up of 13 amino acids. V lost 0 bases to trimming and J lost 6 bases, with 6 bases between them. As DNA, the CDR3 is TGCGCCAGCAGCCAAGAGACTACTCAGCCCCAGCATTTT. Encoded protein: CASSQETTQPQHF.

The rearrangement joins TRBV3-1 (or the pseudogene TRBV3-2) to TRBJ2-1; TRBD1 agrees at 7 bases. V lost 3 bases to trimming and J lost 3 bases; unmatched junction nucleotides: 11. CDR3 length equals 17 residues. Germline CDR1 and CDR2: LGHDT and YNNKEL (reference sequence). The CDR3 DNA reads as TGTGCCAGCAGCCAGCTACCGACAGGGATGGGCTACAATGAGCAGTTCTTC. Protein sequence: CASSQLPTGMGYNEQFF.

The chain uses TRBV30 and TRBJ1-1, with TRBD1 identical over 10 bases. The trim removed 4 bases at V and 2 bases at J, leaving 4 bases unmatched. Germline CDR1 GTSNPN, CDR2 SVGIG (reference sequence). CDR3 size: 14 residues. The CDR3 nucleotides are TGTGCCTGGAACCGGGACAGGGGTAACACTGAAGCTTTCTTT. Its protein is CAWNRDRGNTEAFF.

The J gene is TRBJ2-3, the V gene TRBV30, with TRBD2 matching over 9 bases. V lost 1 base, J lost 7 bases, and 6 bases stayed unmatched. CDR3 size: 14 residues. Looked up from germline, CDR1 is GTSNPN and CDR2 is SVGIG (reference sequence). The CDR3 reads CAWSGGLATNTQYF. CDR3 sequence (DNA): TGTGCCTGGAGTGGGGGACTAGCAACAAATACGCAGTATTTT.

The chain employs TRBV5-4 and TRBJ2-3, with TRBD2 matching 9 bases. Germline assignment: CDR1 SGHNT and CDR2 YYREEE (reference sequence). The ends lost 0 bases at V and 6 bases at J; junction bases unmatched: 2. This CDR3 spans 14 amino acids. CDR3 DNA sequence: TGTGCCAGCAGCTTGGGACTAGCGGAGGATACGCAGTATTTT. It yields the protein CASSLGLAEDTQYF.

This chain uses TRBV5-4 with TRBJ1-1; D call uncertain. V was shortened by 0 bases and J by 1 base, with 10 bases between the two germline ends. CDR3 length: 15 amino acids. Looked up from germline, CDR1 is SGHNT and CDR2 is YYREEE (reference sequence). The CDR3 sequence: CASSLALRQNTEAFF. For the CDR3, the DNA is TGTGCCAGCAGCTTGGCCCTACGACAGAACACTGAAGCTTTCTTT.

This clone was seen just once. The chain has TRBV7-3 and TRBJ2-5; 10 positions agree with TRBD1. Germline CDR1 SGHTA, CDR2 FQGTGA. The CDR3 is made up of 15 amino acids. The J segment lost 5 bases and the V segment lost 5 bases, leaving 8 bases of the junction unmatched. CDR3 bases: TGTGCCAGCAGCCTAAGTGGGGACAGGGGTGAGACCCAGTACTTC. This sequence encodes CASSLSGDRGETQYF. The full variable domain, its missing parts supplied by reference TRBV7-3 and TRBJ2-5, is GAGVSQTPSNKVTEKGKYVELRCDPISGHTALYWYRQSLGQGPEFLIYFQGTGAADDSGLPNDRFFAVRPEGSVSTLKIQRTERGDSAVYLCASSLSGDRGETQYFGPGTRLLVL.